A single sample is the source of the 16 T cell receptor beta chains below, sequenced in a study of blood T cell repertoires in COVID-19 (TCRdb year 2020). The library was made by the immunoSEQ multiplex PCR assay. Imported from immuneACCESS, the table was reduced by TCRdb to in-frame sequences with V and J called. These copies leave out some clones; in studies compared against another copy, an unresolved V gene accounts for under half, and the cause of the remainder is not known. The sample table lists tens of thousands of clones, 84% of them with a count of one. The ten top clones hold approximately 15% of the sample. What was sequenced was peripheral blood. The receptors originated from a man aged 50-60 years with active or convalescent COVID-19.

The sample holds a few counts of this clone. This chain joins TRBV5-4 and TRBJ1-2, with 9 bases lining up with TRBD1. V trimming: 5 bases; J trimming: 1 base; junction bases outside the gene matches: 6. The CDR3 is 15 residues long. In germline, CDR1 is SGHNT, CDR2 YYREEE (reference sequence). CDR3 amino acids: CASRPGQGGNYGYTF. In DNA form, the CDR3 reads TGTGCCAGCAGACCGGGACAGGGAGGTAACTATGGCTACACCTTC.

This chain joins TRBV5-5 and TRBJ2-7, with 11 bases matching TRBD2. The CDR3 has 14 amino acids. V shed 6 bases, J shed 6 bases, and the junction held 8 bases outside the gene matches. Germline V gives CDR1 SGHKS, CDR2 YYEKEE (reference sequence). The CDR3 DNA is TGTGCCAGCACCCTAGCGGGGGGATTCTCCGAGCAGTACTTC. Protein sequence: CASTLAGGFSEQYF.

The gene calls are TRBV19 and TRBJ2-2; 7 nucleotides match TRBD1. V lost 6 bases, J lost 3 bases, and 10 bases stayed unmatched. Germline V gene sequence: CDR1 LNHDA, CDR2 SQIVND (reference sequence). This CDR3 region has 16 residues. The CDR3 sequence is CASSPGTARDTGELFF. CDR3 nucleotides: TGTGCCAGTAGCCCCGGGACAGCGCGAGACACCGGGGAGCTGTTTTTT.

This rearrangement joins TRBV13 to TRBJ1-1; TRBD1 is a possible D gene (6 bases). CDR3 length: 16 residues. Germline lookup yields CDR1 PRHDT and CDR2 FYEKMQ (reference sequence). V lost 8 bases and J lost 0, with 19 bases in between. The CDR3 protein is CASLVPRTAMNTEAFF. The CDR3 DNA reads TGTGCCAGCTTAGTCCCCCGGACAGCAATGAACACTGAAGCTTTCTTT.

The CDR3 spells CASSYLGVQPQHF. In DNA, the CDR3 is TGTGCCAGCAGTTATCTAGGAGTACAGCCCCAGCATTTT. The rearrangement uses TRBV6-2 or TRBV6-3 and TRBJ1-5; no reliable D call. Trimming shortened V by 3 bases and J by 7 bases, and 10 bases separated the two germline ends. Per germline, CDR1 MNHEY and CDR2 SVGEGT. The CDR3 loop spans 13 amino acids.

The chain joins TRBV6-2 or TRBV6-3 to TRBJ2-5; 8 nucleotides line up with TRBD2. This CDR3 has 15 residues. Per germline, CDR1 MNHEY and CDR2 SVGEGT. J gave up 2 bases and V 5 bases, and 7 bases lay outside the gene matches. DNA of the CDR3: TGTGCCAGCAGTCTCCCGGCTAGCGGGCAAGAGACCCAGTACTTC. Translated, it gives CASSLPASGQETQYF.

The genes are TRBV6-5 and TRBJ1-1; 10 nucleotides agree with TRBD1. This CDR3 has 15 amino acids. Germline CDR1 is MNHEY and CDR2 is SVGAGI. V lost 6 bases and J lost 5; bases outside the gene matches: 9. The CDR3 coding sequence is TGTGCCAGCAGACACCGGACAGGGGGGAGGACTGAAGCTTTCTTT. Translation gives CASRHRTGGRTEAFF.

This clone was picked up one time. The chain uses TRBV11-2 and TRBJ2-2; 7 bases align to TRBD1. CDR1 and CDR2 from the germline V gene are SGHAT and FQNNGV. V lost 5 bases, J lost 2 bases, and 5 bases stayed unmatched. The CDR3 length is 15 residues. The CDR3 reads CASSLGTVNTGELFF. CDR3 DNA: TGTGCCAGCAGCCTCGGGACAGTTAACACCGGGGAGCTGTTTTTT.

V and J are TRBV19 and TRBJ1-5; TRBD1 matches 10 bases. The CDR3 totals 17 residues. The J segment lost 1 base and the V segment lost 5 bases, leaving 8 bases of the junction unmatched. Germline V lookup: CDR1 LNHDA, CDR2 SQIVND (reference sequence). CDR3 in DNA: TGTGCCAGTAGTGCCCGGGACAGGGGCTTGAGCAATCAGCCCCAGCATTTT. It is translated as CASSARDRGLSNQPQHF.

The rearrangement joins TRBV29-1 to TRBJ1-1; a weak D match, TRBD1 (6 bases). Germline CDR1 is SQVTM and CDR2 is ANQGSEA. Trimming removed 3 bases from V and 5 bases from J, with 13 bases in between. The CDR3 has 13 residues. The CDR3 DNA follows: TGCAGCGTTGATACCAGGGGATGGACTGAAGCTTTCTTT. It codes for CSVDTRGWTEAFF.

This chain joins TRBV11-1 and TRBJ1-1, with D maybe TRBD1 (5 bases). V was clipped by 8 bases and J by 6 bases, with 16 bases between them. The CDR3 sequence is 13 residues long. CDR1 is SGHAT, CDR2 FQDESV, per germline (reference sequence). The CDR3 region has the DNA TGTGCCAGCGGCGAACGCGGGGCCCCTGAAGCTTTCTTT. It specifies CASGERGAPEAFF.

The rearrangement joins TRBV27 to TRBJ2-1; 8 bases agree with TRBD1. This CDR3 is 13 amino acids long. CDR1 MNHEY and CDR2 SMNVEV come from the germline V gene (reference sequence). The junction had 6 bases not matched to a gene; V was cut back by 7 bases and J by 7 bases. CDR3 region: CASTQGATNEQFF. In DNA form, the CDR3 reads TGTGCCAGCACTCAGGGGGCTACTAATGAGCAGTTCTTC.

The J gene is TRBJ1-2, the V gene TRBV7-9; 7 bases match TRBD1. Germline V gene data show CDR1 as SEHNR and CDR2 as FQNEAQ (reference sequence). The CDR3 length is 14 residues. J was trimmed by 3 bases and V by 3 bases; bases with no gene match: 4. DNA for the CDR3: TGTGCCAGCAGCTTCGGGACAGAGGACTATGGCTACACCTTC. Its protein is CASSFGTEDYGYTF.

A note on this clone: Other nucleotide sequences from this sample produce the same CDR3. This rearrangement joins TRBV2 to TRBJ2-2; D remains ambiguous. The CDR3 loop spans 15 amino acids. Germline lookup yields CDR1 SNHLY and CDR2 FYNNEI. Between the trimmed V and J ends, which lost 3 bases and 2 bases, there was a span of 10 bases. The CDR3 sequence: CASSEARLNTGELFF. CDR3 coding DNA: TGTGCCAGCAGTGAGGCCAGACTCAACACCGGGGAGCTGTTTTTT.

This chain connects TRBV15 to TRBJ1-4; possibly TRBD1 for D (5 bases). CDR1 is LNHNV, CDR2 YYDKDF, per germline (reference sequence). The CDR3 loop spans 14 amino acids. Trimming took 5 bases from V and 8 from J, leaving 15 bases between them. CDR3 coding DNA: TGTGCCACCAGCCCCGACGGGGGTGGCGAAAAACTGTTTTTT. Its protein product is CATSPDGGGEKLFF. Together with reference TRBV15 and TRBJ1-4, the CDR3 gives the full variable domain: DAMVIQNPRYQVTQFGKPVTLSCSQTLNHNVMYWYQQKSSQAPKLLFHYYDKDFNNEADTPDNFQSRRPNTSFCFLDIRSPGLGDTAMYLCATSPDGGGEKLFFGSGTQLSVL.

The V and J genes are TRBV3-1 (or the pseudogene TRBV3-2) and TRBJ2-5; a weak D match, TRBD1 (6 bases). The germline V gene encodes CDR1 LGHDT and CDR2 YNNKEL (reference sequence). V lost 0 bases and J lost 2, with 13 bases in between. The CDR3 has 16 residues. CDR3 sequence reads: CASSQDPETGQETQYF. The CDR3 DNA reads TGTGCCAGCAGCCAAGATCCGGAGACAGGTCAAGAGACCCAGTACTTC.